The source of this T cell receptor beta chain is a study of blood T cell repertoires in COVID-19 (dated by TCRdb to 2020 to 2021). About the investigation overall: Collaborator samples came from the United States, Italy and Spain and covered acute and convalescent phases of COVID-19. The material from the prospective study consisted of cDNA or gDNA derived from T cells, B-cell-depleted T cells, or PBMCs. Subjects who had been exposed to COVID-19, were actively infected with it, or had recovered from it provided the deeply sampled blood TCRbeta repertoires that made up the dataset. Sample metadata almost always included a de-identified subject ID, COVID-19 status, age in years and sex. Samples were obtained from the ongoing ImmuneRACE study (first 160 participants) and from about 1,300 subjects provided by 6 global collaborators. A freely available public database, intended as a resource for researchers studying the immune response to SARS-CoV-2, is where the repertoires were released. Where available, HLA class I and class II types were obtained from metadata supplied by the sample provider rather than from assay-based typing. Study-wide findings and limitations: The quantity of clinical and demographic metadata differed by source and by participant and was supplied without curation.

A second Seattle source provided samples from volunteer blood donors who had recovered from COVID-19. Each collaborating institution followed its own protocols to collect whole blood in K2EDTA tubes. For TCRbeta analysis, collaborator samples were shipped as frozen whole blood, as isolated PBMCs, or as DNA extracted from either sample type. At the junction V is shortened by 6 bases and J by 4 bases, with 12 bases in between. The CDR3 holds 14 amino acids from the cysteine to the phenylalanine. Here the CDR3 DNA is all that survives: 42 bases in frame from base 1. CDR1 is given as MNHEY and CDR2 as SMNVEV, both from the germline V gene (reference sequence). TCRbeta CDR3 regions were amplified from genomic DNA by means of the immunoSEQ Assay, a bias-controlled multiplex PCR. The study's own analysis went as follows. Nucleated cell counts per sample were estimated from amplification of reference gene primers within the assay. To quantify the absolute abundance of each unique TCRbeta CDR3 rearrangement, sequence reads were collapsed and filtered. For each sample, productive Simpson clonality was calculated as the square root of Simpson's diversity index across productive rearrangements. The table comes from immuneACCESS by way of TCRdb, which keeps in-frame sequences with V and J called. Part of the clones is missing from these tables; in studies checked, under half for an unresolved V gene and the rest for unknown reasons. Clonal size and the V and J genes are those of that table, whereas D and trimming came from the DNA. Within this sample are approximately 210,000 clones, with approximately 90% of them counted one time only. The ten top clones hold roughly 6% of the sample.

Concerning this clone: Its antigen remains undetermined. Base qualities are missing; no much larger clone stands one base away.

The sequence derives from a woman aged 40 to 50 who had recovered from COVID-19. Sequenced material: peripheral blood. The chain joins TRBV27 to TRBJ1-4, with a weak D call of TRBD1 (6 bases match). The CDR3 loop reads CASRETGYNEKLFF. At the DNA level, the sequence is TGTGCCAGCAGGGAAACAGGGTATAATGAAAAACTGTTTTTT. Beyond the CDR3, the reference TRBV27 and TRBJ1-4 genes provide the residues; the full variable domain reads: EAQVTQNPRYLITVTGKKLTVTCSQNMNHEYMSWYRQDPGLGLRQIYYSMNVEVTDKGDVPEGYKVSRKEKRNFPLILESPSPNQTSLYFCASRETGYNEKLFFGSGTQLSVL.